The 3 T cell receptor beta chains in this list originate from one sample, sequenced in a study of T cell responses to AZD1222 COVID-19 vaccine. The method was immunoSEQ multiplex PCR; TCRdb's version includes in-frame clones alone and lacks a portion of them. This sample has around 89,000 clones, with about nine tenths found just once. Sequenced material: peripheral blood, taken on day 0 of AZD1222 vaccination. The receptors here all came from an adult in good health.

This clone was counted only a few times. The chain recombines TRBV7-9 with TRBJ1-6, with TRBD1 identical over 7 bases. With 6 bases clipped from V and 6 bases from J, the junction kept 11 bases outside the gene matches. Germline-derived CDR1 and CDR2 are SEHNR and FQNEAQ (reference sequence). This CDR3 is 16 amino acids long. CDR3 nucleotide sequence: TGTGCCAGCAGTTCAGACAGGGATCGGGTTAATTCACCCCTCCACTTT. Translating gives CASSSDRDRVNSPLHF. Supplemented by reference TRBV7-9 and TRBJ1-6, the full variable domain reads DTGVSQNPRHKITKRGQNVTFRCDPISEHNRLYWYRQTLGQGPEFLTYFQNEAQLEKSRLLSDRFSAERPKGSFSTLEIQRTEQGDSAMYLCASSSDRDRVNSPLHFGNGTRLTVT.

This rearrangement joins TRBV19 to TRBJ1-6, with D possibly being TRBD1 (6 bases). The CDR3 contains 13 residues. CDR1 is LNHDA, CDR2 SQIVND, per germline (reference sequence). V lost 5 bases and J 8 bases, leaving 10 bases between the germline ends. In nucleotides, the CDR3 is TGTGCCAGTAGTCCGAGGACAGATTCACCCCTCCACTTT. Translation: CASSPRTDSPLHF.

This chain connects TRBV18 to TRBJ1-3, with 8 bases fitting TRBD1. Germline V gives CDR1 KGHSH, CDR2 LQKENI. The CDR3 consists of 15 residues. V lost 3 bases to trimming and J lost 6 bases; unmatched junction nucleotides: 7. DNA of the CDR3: TGTGCCAGCTCACCCCGACAGGGGTTGACAAACACCATATATTTT. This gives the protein CASSPRQGLTNTIYF.